This T cell receptor (beta chain) emerged from a study of cytomegalovirus exposure and HLA in healthy donors. The study, taken as a whole, reports: The study put 160 or so TCR beta chains on its list as cytomegalovirus-associated. Confirmation in vitro established that three CMV-associated chains were specific for CMV antigens. Within the 90 to 150 validation repertoires, first-cohort TCR clusters tended to co-occur, according to a later analysis.

Note on this clone: Its antigen is still unknown.

CDR1 is MGHRA and CDR2 is YSYEKL in the germline V gene. V was pared by 3 bases and J by 3 bases, with 7 bases of the junction left unmatched. This CDR3 has 16 amino acids. The protocol was immunoSEQ multiplex PCR, while the TCRdb copy is restricted to in-frame clones and leaves out a portion. The repertoire holds a few hundred thousand clones, with about 90% as singletons. The sequencing sample was made of PBMCs. The chain joins TRBV4-1 to TRBJ1-5; 8 nucleotides agree with TRBD1. The receptor was isolated from a woman in her late teens or twenties in good health and CMV-seronegative. The CDR3 spells CASSHVGQGSNQPQHF. The CDR3 DNA reads as TGCGCCAGCAGCCACGTAGGACAGGGCTCCAATCAGCCCCAGCATTTT.